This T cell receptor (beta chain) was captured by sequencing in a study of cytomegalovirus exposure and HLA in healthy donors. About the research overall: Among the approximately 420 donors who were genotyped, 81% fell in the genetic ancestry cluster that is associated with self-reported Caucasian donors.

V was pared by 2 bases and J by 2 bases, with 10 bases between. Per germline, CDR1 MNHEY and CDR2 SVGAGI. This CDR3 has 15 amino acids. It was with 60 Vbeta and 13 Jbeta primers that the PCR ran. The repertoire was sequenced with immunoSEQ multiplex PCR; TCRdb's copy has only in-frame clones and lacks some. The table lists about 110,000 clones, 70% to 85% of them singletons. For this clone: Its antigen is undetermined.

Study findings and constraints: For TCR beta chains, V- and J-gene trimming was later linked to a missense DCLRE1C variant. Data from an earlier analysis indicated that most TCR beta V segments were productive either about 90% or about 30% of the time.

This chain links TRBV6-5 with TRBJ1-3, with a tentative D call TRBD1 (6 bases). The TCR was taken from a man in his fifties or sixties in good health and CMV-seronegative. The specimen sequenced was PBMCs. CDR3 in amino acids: CASSYQDSAGNTIYF. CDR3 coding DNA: TGTGCCAGCAGTTACCAGGACAGCGCTGGAAACACCATATATTTT.